This T cell receptor (beta chain) was recovered during a study of cytomegalovirus exposure and HLA in healthy donors. Study conclusions and caveats: A later analysis linked a missense DCLRE1C variant to TCR beta V- and J-gene trimming.

With regard to this clone: Its antigen is undetermined.

PCR involved 60 Vbeta and 13 Jbeta primers. TCRdb keeps only in-frame clones here, not all; method: immunoSEQ multiplex PCR. The sample consists of about 180,000 clones, about 80% of them appearing once. Donors were ostensibly healthy at sampling, although undocumented immune exposures were probable. Per germline, CDR1 MGHDK and CDR2 SYGVNS. V lost 8 bases and J lost 7; bases outside the gene matches: 10. The CDR3 spans 14 residues. The sequence came from a woman aged 25-40 years in good health and CMV-seronegative. Specimen: PBMCs. This chain uses TRBV25-1 with TRBJ1-4; 7 nucleotides line up with TRBD1. The CDR3 loop is CASSVPGQSEKLFF. The CDR3 bases are TGTGCCAGCTCCGTGCCGGGACAGTCTGAAAAACTGTTTTTT.